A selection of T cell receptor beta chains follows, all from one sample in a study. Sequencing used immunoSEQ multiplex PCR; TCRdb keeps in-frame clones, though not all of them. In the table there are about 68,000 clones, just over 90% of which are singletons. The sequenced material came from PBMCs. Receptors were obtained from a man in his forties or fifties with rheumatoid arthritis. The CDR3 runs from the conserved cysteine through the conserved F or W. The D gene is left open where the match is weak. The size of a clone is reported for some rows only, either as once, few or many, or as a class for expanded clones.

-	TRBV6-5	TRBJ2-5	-	TGTGCCAGCAGTCCTACGGCGTGGCAGACCCAGTACTTC	CASSPTAWQTQYF
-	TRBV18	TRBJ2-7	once	TGTGCCAGCTCACCCCTAAGACAGGACTCCTACGAGCAGTACTTC	CASSPLRQDSYEQYF
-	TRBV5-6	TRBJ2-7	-	TGTGCCAGCAGTCTCGAACTCTACGAGCAGTACTTC	CASSLELYEQYF
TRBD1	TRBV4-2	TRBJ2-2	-	TGTGCCAGCAGCCGCACCGGGACAGCTAACACCGGGGAGCTGTTTTTT	CASSRTGTANTGELFF
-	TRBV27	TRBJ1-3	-	TGTGCCAGCAGTTTTACACACCACAGGGCGGGCGGAAACACCATATATTTT	CASSFTHHRAGGNTIYF
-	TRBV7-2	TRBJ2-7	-	TGTGCCAGCAGCTTGGTTGCCCAGCTCACCTACGAGCAGTACTTC	CASSLVAQLTYEQYF
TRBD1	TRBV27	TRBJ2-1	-	TGTGCCAGCAGTTTAAGGACGGGACAGCCCTACAATGAGCAGTTCTTC	CASSLRTGQPYNEQFF
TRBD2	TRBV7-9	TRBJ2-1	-	TGTGCCAGCAGCTTAGCTAGCGGGAGCGATGAGCAGTTCTTC	CASSLASGSDEQFF
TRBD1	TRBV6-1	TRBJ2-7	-	TGTGCCAGCAGCCCTCGGGACAGCTACGAGCAGTACTTC	CASSPRDSYEQYF
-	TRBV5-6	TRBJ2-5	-	TGTGCCAGCAACATGCGGGGCCTCCAAGAGACCCAGTACTTC	CASNMRGLQETQYF
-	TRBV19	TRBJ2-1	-	TGTGCCAGTAGAGCGACCGGTCCGGGGCAGTTCTTC	CASRATGPGQFF
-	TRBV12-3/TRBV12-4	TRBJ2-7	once	TGTGCCAGCAGTTTCGGGGACTCCTACGAGCAGTACTTC	CASSFGDSYEQYF
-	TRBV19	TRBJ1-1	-	TGTGCCAGTAGTATTGGGGGCCGGGACCCGCGAGAGACTGAAGCTTTCTTT	CASSIGGRDPRETEAFF
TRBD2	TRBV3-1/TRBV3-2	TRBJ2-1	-	TGTGCCAGCAGCTGGAGCGGGAGCGACAATGAGCAGTTCTTC	CASSWSGSDNEQFF
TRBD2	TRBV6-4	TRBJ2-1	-	TGTGCCAGCGCGGGGGAGGGGACCTCCTACAATGAGCAGTTCTTC	CASAGEGTSYNEQFF
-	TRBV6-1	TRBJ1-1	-	TGTGCCAGCAGTGAATCAGGAAACACTGAAGCTTTCTTT	CASSESGNTEAFF
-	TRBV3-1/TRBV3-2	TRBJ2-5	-	TGTGCCAGCAGCCGCCGGGACCAACAAGAGACCCAGTACTTC	CASSRRDQQETQYF
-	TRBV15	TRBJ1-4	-	TGTGCCACCAGCTCCCAGGGTAATGAAAAACTGTTTTTT	CATSSQGNEKLFF
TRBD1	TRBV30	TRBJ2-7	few	TGTGCCTGGAGCACAGGGGCAAAGGAGCAGTACTTC	CAWSTGAKEQYF
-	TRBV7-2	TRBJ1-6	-	TGTGCCAGCAGCTCAGGATCACCCCTCCACTTT	CASSSGSPLHF
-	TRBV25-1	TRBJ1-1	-	TGTGCCAGCAGTGAAGTCGTTTCGGGAGCTGAAGCTTTCTTT	CASSEVVSGAEAFF
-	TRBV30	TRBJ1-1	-	TGTGCCTGGACCCCGAGGCTGGGAGCTTTCTTT	CAWTPRLGAFF
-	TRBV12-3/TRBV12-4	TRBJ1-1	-	TGTGCCAGCAGTTCCCTCGGCACTGAAGCTTTCTTT	CASSSLGTEAFF
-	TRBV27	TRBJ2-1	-	TGTGCCAGCAGTTGGGGACGGGACTACAATGAGCAGTTCTTC	CASSWGRDYNEQFF
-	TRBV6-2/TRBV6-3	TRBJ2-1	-	TGTGCCAGCAGTTCTAACATCCGCCACGCAGGGTTCTTC	CASSSNIRHAGFF
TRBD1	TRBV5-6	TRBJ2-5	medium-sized	TGTGCCAGCAGCTTTGTCCCGGGACAGGGAAAAGAGACCCAGTACTTC	CASSFVPGQGKETQYF
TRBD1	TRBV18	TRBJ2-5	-	TGTGCCAGCTCCCCCGGGACAGGGAGAGAGACCCAGTACTTC	CASSPGTGRETQYF
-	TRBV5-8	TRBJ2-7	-	TGTGCCAGCAGCCGTTCCGGGGGGCGATCTCATGGCTACGAGCAGTACTTC	CASSRSGGRSHGYEQYF
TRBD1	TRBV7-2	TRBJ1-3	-	TGTGCCAGCAGCCGGGGACAGAGCTCTGGAAACACCATATATTTT	CASSRGQSSGNTIYF
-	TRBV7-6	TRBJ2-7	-	TGTGCCAGCAGCCCAGGGGCAGGGACCTACGAGCAGTACTTC	CASSPGAGTYEQYF
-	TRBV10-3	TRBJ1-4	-	TGTGCCATCAGTGAGGCAACTAATGAAAAACTGTTTTTT	CAISEATNEKLFF
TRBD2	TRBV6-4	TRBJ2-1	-	TGTGCCAGCAGTGCCTCCACTAGCGGGGACTACAATGAGCAGTTCTTC	CASSASTSGDYNEQFF